The 21 T cell receptor beta chains in this list originate from one sample, sequenced in a study of blood T cell repertoires in COVID-19. Assay: immunoSEQ multiplex PCR; the TCRdb copy retains only in-frame clones and omits some. This table holds approximately 70,000 clones, 91% found once. Sequenced material: peripheral blood. These receptors were obtained from a man between 40 and 49 years old with COVID-19, enrolled during active disease.

The genes are TRBV19 and TRBJ2-7; TRBD2 is a possible D gene (5 bases). Germline CDR1 is LNHDA and CDR2 is SQIVND (reference sequence). Deletions cut 6 bases from V and 0 bases from J, with 15 bases between. The CDR3 length is 15 residues. The CDR3 here is CASSTSRLSSYEQYF. CDR3 DNA: TGTGCCAGTAGCACCTCTAGACTATCCTCCTACGAGCAGTACTTC.

J is TRBJ2-7 and V is TRBV9, with TRBD2 as a possible D gene (5 bases). V shed 0 bases and J shed 0 bases, with 16 bases lying between them. The length of the CDR3 is 17 residues. Germline CDR1 is SGDLS and CDR2 is YYNGEE. This CDR3 reads CASSVGQSPEGSYEQYF. CDR3 sequence (DNA): TGTGCCAGCAGCGTAGGACAATCGCCTGAGGGCTCCTACGAGCAGTACTTC.

V usage is TRBV7-9 and J usage is TRBJ2-5; the D gene is possibly TRBD1 (6 bases). Germline CDR1 reads SEHNR; CDR2 reads FQNEAQ (reference sequence). The CDR3 is 15 residues long. V shed 5 bases and J shed 1 base, with 14 bases lying between them. The CDR3 DNA follows: TGTGCCAGCAGCCGAAAACGGACAGCCCAAGAGACCCAGTACTTC. Translated: CASSRKRTAQETQYF.

The rearrangement joins TRBV5-1 to TRBJ1-2; 7 bases agree with TRBD1. This CDR3 is 15 amino acids long. V was pared by 4 bases and J by 8 bases, with 14 bases of the junction left unmatched. Germline CDR1 is SGHRS and CDR2 is YFSETQ. The CDR3 region has the DNA TGCGCCAGCAGCCAGTCCCGGGACAGCGGGGGGGGCTACACCTTC. It yields the protein CASSQSRDSGGGYTF.

V gene TRBV6-5 combines with J gene TRBJ1-2; TRBD1 matches at 9 bases. The junction had 5 bases not matched to a gene; V was cut back by 6 bases and J by 0 bases. CDR3 length: 15 amino acids. Germline CDR1 reads MNHEY; CDR2 reads SVGAGI. The CDR3 is CASSSQGATNYGYTF. CDR3 sequence (DNA): TGTGCCAGCAGCTCACAGGGGGCAACTAACTATGGCTACACCTTC.

The genes are TRBV6-4 and TRBJ2-2, with a tentative D call TRBD1 (6 bases). Between the trimmed V and J ends, which lost 3 bases and 4 bases, there was a span of 6 bases. The CDR3 has 13 amino acids. CDR1 MRHNA and CDR2 SNTAGT come from the germline V gene. Here the CDR3 reads CASSEGGTGELFF. The CDR3 coding sequence is TGTGCCAGCAGTGAAGGGGGCACCGGGGAGCTGTTTTTT.

This chain uses TRBV9 with TRBJ2-5; tentative D call: TRBD1 (5 bases). The CDR3 loop spans 15 amino acids. In germline, CDR1 is SGDLS, CDR2 YYNGEE. V was trimmed by 3 bases and J by 1 base, leaving 13 bases between them. Written as DNA, the CDR3 is TGTGCCAGCAGCGCCGAGAGGACACCCCAAGAGACCCAGTACTTC. This encodes CASSAERTPQETQYF.

This clone was detected only once. The rearrangement uses TRBV9 and TRBJ2-3; 9 bases map to TRBD2. The CDR3 consists of 15 residues. V lost 3 bases, J lost 2 bases, and 4 bases stayed unmatched. CDR1 and CDR2 (germline): SGDLS, YYNGEE. The chain's CDR3 is CASSETSGITDTQYF. CDR3 nucleotide sequence: TGTGCCAGCAGCGAGACTAGCGGAATCACAGATACGCAGTATTTT.

This rearrangement joins TRBV20-1 to TRBJ2-3; 7 bases are a match to TRBD1. The CDR3 is made up of 13 amino acids. Germline V gene lookup returns CDR1 DFQATT and CDR2 SNEGSKA (reference sequence). The trim removed 3 bases at V and 5 bases at J, leaving 5 bases unmatched. This CDR3 is CSASEGARDTQYF. CDR3 sequence (DNA): TGCAGTGCTAGTGAGGGGGCCAGAGATACGCAGTATTTT.

The V gene is TRBV19, the J gene TRBJ2-3; perhaps TRBD2 as D (5 bases). The V end lost 6 bases, the J end lost 2 bases, and 12 bases lay between the germline ends. Looked up from germline, CDR1 is LNHDA and CDR2 is SQIVND (reference sequence). This CDR3 has 14 residues. For the CDR3, the DNA is TGTGCCAGTAGGGTCCGAGCGGTCACAGATACGCAGTATTTT. Translating gives CASRVRAVTDTQYF. Filled out from reference TRBV19 and TRBJ2-3, the complete variable domain reads DGGITQSPKYLFRKEGQNVTLSCEQNLNHDAMYWYRQDPGQGLRLIYYSQIVNDFQKGDIAEGYSVSREKKESFPLTVTSAQKNPTAFYLCASRVRAVTDTQYFGPGTRLTVL.

The chain combines TRBV3-1 (or the pseudogene TRBV3-2) with TRBJ1-1; 9 nucleotides match TRBD1. The CDR3 is 14 amino acids. Germline trimming cut 2 bases from V and 4 bases from J; bases unmatched to any gene: 2. The germline gives CDR1 LGHDT, CDR2 YNNKEL (reference sequence). This CDR3 reads CASSQTGGLTEAFF. The CDR3 DNA reads TGTGCCAGCAGCCAAACAGGGGGCCTCACTGAAGCTTTCTTT.

CDR3 region: CASSLPSQGFYEKLFF. The CDR3 DNA reads as TGTGCCAGCAGTCTCCCGTCCCAGGGGTTTTATGAAAAACTGTTTTTT. The chain is built from TRBV28 and TRBJ1-4; D might be TRBD1 (6 bases). CDR1 MDHEN and CDR2 SYDVKM come from the germline V gene. The CDR3 totals 16 residues. Trimming removed 5 bases at V and 6 bases at J, with 19 bases between.

The V gene is TRBV27, the J gene TRBJ2-1; D ambiguous. Germline lookup yields CDR1 MNHEY and CDR2 SMNVEV (reference sequence). V was shortened by 8 bases and J by 8 bases, with 13 bases between the two germline ends. The CDR3 length is 12 residues. The CDR3 reads CASHHLEHEQFF. CDR3 DNA: TGTGCCAGCCACCACCTTGAGCATGAGCAGTTCTTC.

J is TRBJ2-7 and V is TRBV3-1 (or the pseudogene TRBV3-2), with 8 bases matching TRBD2. The CDR3 runs 13 residues. The trim removed 4 bases at V and 7 bases at J, leaving 6 bases unmatched. The germline V gene has CDR1 LGHDT and CDR2 YNNKEL (reference sequence). Here the CDR3 reads CASSPGLAWEQYF. The CDR3 coding sequence is TGTGCCAGCAGCCCTGGACTAGCCTGGGAGCAGTACTTC.

The chain combines TRBV2 with TRBJ1-6; 9 nucleotides agree with TRBD1. The CDR3 totals 15 residues. Germline lookup yields CDR1 SNHLY and CDR2 FYNNEI. V lost 1 base and J lost 7; bases outside the gene matches: 2. CDR3 bases: TGTGCCAGCAGTGAAGAGGGACAGGGAAATTCACCCCTCCACTTT. This codes for CASSEEGQGNSPLHF.

The CDR3 here is CASSGRGSYEQYF. As DNA, the CDR3 is TGTGCCAGCAGCGGCAGGGGTTCCTACGAGCAGTACTTC. The chain is built from TRBV5-4 and TRBJ2-7, with D perhaps TRBD1 (6 bases). From germline, CDR1 is SGHNT and CDR2 YYREEE (reference sequence). V was trimmed by 4 bases and J by 1 base, leaving 9 bases between them. There are 13 residues in the CDR3.

The chain uses TRBV29-1 and TRBJ2-1, with D tentatively TRBD1 (7 bases). Trimming cost V 3 bases and J 6 bases, with 12 bases left between them. CDR1 is SQVTM, CDR2 ANQGSEA, per germline. The CDR3 has 13 amino acids. CDR3 sequence (DNA): TGCAGCGTTGAGCGGGACAGTCTCAATGAGCAGTTCTTC. Residues: CSVERDSLNEQFF.

CDR3 amino acids: CASSWGTGESTEAFF. Here the CDR3 DNA reads TGTGCCAGCAGCTGGGGGACAGGGGAAAGCACTGAAGCTTTCTTT. The rearrangement joins TRBV5-5 to TRBJ1-1; 10 positions match TRBD1. J was trimmed by 4 bases and V by 3 bases; bases with no gene match: 6. The CDR3 runs to 15 residues. Germline V gives CDR1 SGHKS, CDR2 YYEKEE (reference sequence).

V usage is TRBV2 and J usage is TRBJ1-2; D is perhaps TRBD1 (5 bases). The CDR3 runs to 12 residues. Trimming removed 3 bases at V and 8 bases at J, with 10 bases between. Germline V gene sequence: CDR1 SNHLY, CDR2 FYNNEI. This chain's CDR3 is CASSEDTVGYTF. The DNA of the CDR3 is TGTGCCAGCAGTGAGGACACGGTGGGCTACACCTTC.

The CDR3 sequence: CASSLGSRSPLHF. CDR3 in DNA: TGTGCCAGCAGTCTCGGGTCGAGATCACCCCTCCACTTT. The chain links TRBV6-5 to TRBJ1-6, with D unclear. The germline V and J ends were trimmed by 5 bases and 10 bases, with 12 bases remaining between them. Germline loops: CDR1 MNHEY, CDR2 SVGAGI. The CDR3 totals 13 residues.

The chain recombines TRBV30 with TRBJ1-5; a weak D match, TRBD1 (6 bases). V lost 5 bases, J lost 3 bases, and 11 bases lay in between. Germline V gives CDR1 GTSNPN, CDR2 SVGIG (reference sequence). The CDR3 sequence is 13 residues long. CDR3 sequence reads: CAWGRQDNQPQHF. The CDR3 DNA reads TGTGCCTGGGGTCGACAGGACAATCAGCCCCAGCATTTT.